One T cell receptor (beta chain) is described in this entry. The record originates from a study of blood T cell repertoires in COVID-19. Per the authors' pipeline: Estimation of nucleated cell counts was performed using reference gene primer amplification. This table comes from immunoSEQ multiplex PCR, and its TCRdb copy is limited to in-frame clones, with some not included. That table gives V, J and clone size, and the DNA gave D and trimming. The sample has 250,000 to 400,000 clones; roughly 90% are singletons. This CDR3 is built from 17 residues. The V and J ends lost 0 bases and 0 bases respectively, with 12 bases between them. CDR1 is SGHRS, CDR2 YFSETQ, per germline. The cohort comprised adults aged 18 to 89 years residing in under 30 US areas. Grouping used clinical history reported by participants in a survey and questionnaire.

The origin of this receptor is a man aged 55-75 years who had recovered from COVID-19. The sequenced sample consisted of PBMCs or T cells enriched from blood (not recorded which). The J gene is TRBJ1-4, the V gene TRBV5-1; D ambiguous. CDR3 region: CASSLESGVATNEKLFF. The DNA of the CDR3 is TGCGCCAGCAGCTTGGAGTCCGGAGTTGCAACTAATGAAAAACTGTTTTTT. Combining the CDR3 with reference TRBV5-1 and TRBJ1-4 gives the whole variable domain KAGVTQTPRYLIKTRGQQVTLSCSPISGHRSVSWYQQTPGQGLQFLFEYFSETQRNKGNFPGRFSGRQFSNSRSEMNVSTLELGDSALYLCASSLESGVATNEKLFFGSGTQLSVL.